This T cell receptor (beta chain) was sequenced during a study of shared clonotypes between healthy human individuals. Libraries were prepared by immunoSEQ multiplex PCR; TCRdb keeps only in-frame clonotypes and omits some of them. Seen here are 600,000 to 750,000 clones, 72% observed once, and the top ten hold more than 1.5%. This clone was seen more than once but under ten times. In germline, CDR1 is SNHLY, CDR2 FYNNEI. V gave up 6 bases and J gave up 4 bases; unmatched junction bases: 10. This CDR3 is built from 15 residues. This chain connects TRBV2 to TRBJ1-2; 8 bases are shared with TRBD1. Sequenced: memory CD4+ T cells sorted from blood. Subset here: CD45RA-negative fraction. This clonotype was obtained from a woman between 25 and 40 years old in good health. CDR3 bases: TGTGCCAGCAGCGGGACAGGAGGTGTGTTCTATGGCTACACCTTC. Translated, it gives CASSGTGGVFYGYTF.